This is a list of T cell receptor beta chains from one sample in a study of blood T cell repertoires in COVID-19. The assay was immunoSEQ multiplex PCR, and TCRdb's table has in-frame clones only and misses some. The data show some 240,000 clones, 80% seen once. Sequencing was performed on peripheral blood. Source of these receptors: a human donor in a cohort sampled during active COVID-19. The CDR3 runs from the conserved cysteine through the conserved F or W. The D gene is left open where the match is weak. The size field is filled for only some rows; it gives once, few, many or a size class.

J: TRBJ2-2; V: TRBV11-3; D: .; size: few; CDR3: CASSSRPGTGELFF; DNA: TGTGCCAGCAGCTCGCGCCCGGGGACCGGGGAGCTGTTTTTT
J: TRBJ1-5; V: TRBV5-1; D: TRBD1; size: once; CDR3: CASSLGPGGHQPQHF; DNA: TGCGCCAGCAGCTTGGGGCCAGGGGGGCATCAGCCCCAGCATTTT
J: TRBJ2-3; V: TRBV27; D: TRBD2; size: .; CDR3: CASSLVGKTSGGRSDTQYF; DNA: TGTGCCAGCAGCCTAGTAGGGAAAACTAGCGGGGGGCGTTCAGATACGCAGTATTTT
J: TRBJ2-7; V: TRBV7-9; D: .; size: .; CDR3: CASSLDRETYEQYF; DNA: TGTGCCAGCAGCTTAGACAGGGAAACCTACGAGCAGTACTTC
J: TRBJ1-1; V: TRBV5-4; D: .; size: .; CDR3: CASSPPAGYTEAFF; DNA: TGTGCCAGCAGCCCCCCCGCCGGTTACACTGAAGCTTTCTTT
J: TRBJ1-4; V: TRBV10-2; D: .; size: .; CDR3: CASSDAAAGNEKLFF; DNA: TGCGCCAGCAGTGATGCCGCGGCGGGTAATGAAAAACTGTTTTTT
J: TRBJ1-2; V: TRBV28; D: TRBD1; size: .; CDR3: CASSLGQGEGGYTF; DNA: TGTGCCAGCAGTTTAGGCCAGGGGGAAGGTGGCTACACCTTC
J: TRBJ2-7; V: TRBV29-1; D: TRBD2; size: .; CDR3: CSVVSGRLTYEQYF; DNA: TGCAGCGTCGTTAGCGGGAGGTTAACCTACGAGCAGTACTTC
J: TRBJ2-1; V: TRBV6-6; D: TRBD2; size: .; CDR3: CASSLPTGPREGVGVNEQFF; DNA: TGTGCCAGCAGCCTACCAACGGGACCACGGGAGGGGGTAGGGGTCAATGAGCAGTTCTTC
J: TRBJ2-1; V: TRBV7-9; D: .; size: few; CDR3: CASSLAAVRGNEQFF; DNA: TGTGCCAGCAGCTTAGCTGCGGTGCGGGGAAATGAGCAGTTCTTC
J: TRBJ2-1; V: TRBV28; D: .; size: .; CDR3: CASSFDRNNEQFF; DNA: TGTGCCAGCAGTTTCGACAGAAACAATGAGCAGTTCTTC
J: TRBJ2-7; V: TRBV3-1/TRBV3-2; D: TRBD1; size: .; CDR3: CASSQDWGQGIRTSYEQYF; DNA: TGTGCCAGCAGCCAAGATTGGGGACAGGGGATCCGGACGTCCTACGAGCAGTACTTC
J: TRBJ1-2; V: TRBV9; D: .; size: .; CDR3: CASSVAGIRYGYTF; DNA: TGTGCCAGCAGCGTAGCAGGTATTAGATATGGCTACACCTTC
J: TRBJ1-2; V: TRBV5-4; D: TRBD1; size: .; CDR3: CASSLRGQGTYGYTF; DNA: TGTGCCAGCAGCTTGAGGGGACAGGGGACGTATGGCTACACCTTC
J: TRBJ2-5; V: TRBV7-2; D: TRBD2; size: .; CDR3: CASSPRLAGGQETQYF; DNA: TGTGCCAGCAGCCCAAGACTAGCGGGGGGCCAAGAGACCCAGTACTTC
J: TRBJ2-3; V: TRBV4-3; D: .; size: .; CDR3: CASSQDYRNSDTQYF; DNA: TGCGCCAGCAGCCAAGATTACAGGAACTCAGATACGCAGTATTTT
J: TRBJ2-1; V: TRBV5-1; D: TRBD2; size: .; CDR3: CASSHRTSGSPMDEQFF; DNA: TGCGCCAGCAGCCACAGGACTAGCGGGAGCCCCATGGATGAGCAGTTCTTC
J: TRBJ2-7; V: TRBV5-5; D: .; size: .; CDR3: CASSLVSSLSSYEQYF; DNA: TGTGCCAGCAGCTTGGTATCGTCGCTGAGCTCCTACGAGCAGTACTTC
J: TRBJ2-3; V: TRBV6-5; D: TRBD2; size: .; CDR3: CASSYGLAGFTDTQYF; DNA: TGTGCCAGCAGTTATGGACTAGCGGGGTTCACAGATACGCAGTATTTT
J: TRBJ2-2; V: TRBV20-1; D: TRBD2; size: .; CDR3: CSASSGGTGELFF; DNA: TGCAGTGCTAGTTCGGGGGGCACCGGGGAGCTGTTTTTT
J: TRBJ2-2; V: TRBV5-4; D: .; size: .; CDR3: CASSPWSGELFF; DNA: TGTGCCAGCAGCCCCTGGAGCGGGGAGCTGTTTTTT
J: TRBJ2-7; V: TRBV25-1; D: TRBD2; size: .; CDR3: CASSSRLAAYEQYF; DNA: TGTGCCAGCAGTTCGAGACTAGCGGCCTACGAGCAGTACTTC
J: TRBJ1-1; V: TRBV19; D: TRBD1; size: .; CDR3: CASRGQMNTEAFF; DNA: TGTGCCAGTAGGGGACAGATGAACACTGAAGCTTTCTTT
J: TRBJ1-5; V: TRBV7-8; D: .; size: .; CDR3: CASSGSFLGEGNQPQHF; DNA: TGTGCCAGCAGCGGCAGCTTTTTGGGGGAGGGCAATCAGCCCCAGCATTTT
J: TRBJ2-5; V: TRBV11-2; D: TRBD1; size: once; CDR3: CASSLGQGARETQYF; DNA: TGTGCCAGCAGCTTGGGACAGGGGGCGCGTGAGACCCAGTACTTC
J: TRBJ2-3; V: TRBV5-4; D: TRBD1; size: .; CDR3: CASSWDDREDTQYF; DNA: TGTGCCAGCAGCTGGGACGACAGGGAAGATACGCAGTATTTT
J: TRBJ2-1; V: TRBV6-5; D: TRBD2; size: .; CDR3: CASSYAGLADYNEQFF; DNA: TGTGCCAGCAGCTACGCCGGACTAGCGGACTACAATGAGCAGTTCTTC
J: TRBJ2-7; V: TRBV6-5; D: TRBD1; size: .; CDR3: CASSRDRGNTYEQYF; DNA: TGTGCCAGCAGCCGAGACAGGGGTAATACCTACGAGCAGTACTTC
J: TRBJ2-7; V: TRBV6-1; D: .; size: once; CDR3: CASSEFAAESSYEQYF; DNA: TGTGCCAGCAGTGAGTTCGCCGCGGAGTCCTCCTACGAGCAGTACTTC
J: TRBJ1-6; V: TRBV10-3; D: TRBD1; size: .; CDR3: CAIRDNTGGNSPLHF; DNA: TGTGCCATCAGGGATAATACAGGGGGAAATTCACCCCTCCACTTT
J: TRBJ2-1; V: TRBV6-5; D: .; size: .; CDR3: CASSPDRRSYNEQFF; DNA: TGTGCCAGCAGTCCTGACAGGCGATCCTACAATGAGCAGTTCTTC
J: TRBJ2-5; V: TRBV7-9; D: .; size: .; CDR3: CASLHTSMETQYF; DNA: TGTGCCAGCCTTCACACTAGCATGGAGACCCAGTACTTC
J: TRBJ1-2; V: TRBV11-3; D: TRBD1; size: .; CDR3: CASRRTGRGNYGYTF; DNA: TGTGCCAGCAGACGGACAGGTCGAGGGAACTATGGCTACACCTTC
J: TRBJ2-2; V: TRBV7-7; D: .; size: .; CDR3: CASSPLRANTGELFF; DNA: TGTGCTAGCAGCCCTTTACGGGCGAACACCGGGGAGCTGTTTTTT
J: TRBJ1-1; V: TRBV28; D: .; size: once; CDR3: CASSLVRGPTEAFF; DNA: TGTGCCAGCAGTTTGGTCAGGGGACCCACTGAAGCTTTCTTT
J: TRBJ1-1; V: TRBV6-5; D: .; size: .; CDR3: CASESYEAFF; DNA: TGTGCCAGCGAGTCGTATGAAGCTTTCTTT
J: TRBJ1-1; V: TRBV5-4; D: TRBD1; size: .; CDR3: CASSSQGAGGTEAFF; DNA: TGTGCCAGCAGCTCCCAGGGGGCCGGGGGCACTGAAGCTTTCTTT
J: TRBJ2-1; V: TRBV2; D: TRBD2; size: .; CDR3: CASSERVAGSLNEQFF; DNA: TGTGCCAGCAGCGAAAGGGTAGCGGGATCCCTCAATGAGCAGTTCTTC
J: TRBJ2-1; V: TRBV19; D: .; size: .; CDR3: CASSVQNRDSSSYNEQFF; DNA: TGTGCCAGTAGTGTTCAAAACCGGGACTCAAGCTCCTACAATGAGCAGTTCTTC
J: TRBJ2-7; V: TRBV5-8; D: .; size: .; CDR3: CASSRDTTYEQYF; DNA: TGTGCCAGCAGCCGGGACACCACCTACGAGCAGTACTTC
J: TRBJ1-4; V: TRBV28; D: TRBD1; size: .; CDR3: CASSLWAQGAAEKLFF; DNA: TGTGCCAGCAGTTTATGGGCACAGGGGGCTGCTGAAAAACTGTTTTTT
J: TRBJ2-3; V: TRBV7-2; D: TRBD2; size: .; CDR3: CVTNAGGTDTQYF; DNA: TGTGTCACTAACGCGGGGGGCACAGATACGCAGTATTTT
J: TRBJ2-5; V: TRBV5-4; D: TRBD2; size: .; CDR3: CASSLRQAGVETQYF; DNA: TGTGCCAGCAGCTTGAGGCAAGCGGGGGTGGAGACCCAGTACTTC
J: TRBJ2-1; V: TRBV6-7; D: TRBD1; size: .; CDR3: CASSYRDRGTYNEQFF; DNA: TGTGCCAGCAGTTACCGGGACAGGGGTACCTACAATGAGCAGTTCTTC
J: TRBJ2-3; V: TRBV7-6; D: TRBD1; size: .; CDR3: CASSLDRVGADTQYF; DNA: TGTGCCAGCAGCTTGGACAGGGTCGGCGCAGATACGCAGTATTTT
J: TRBJ2-5; V: TRBV4-2; D: TRBD1; size: .; CDR3: CASSQEGTGGSRETQYF; DNA: TGTGCCAGCAGCCAAGAGGGGACAGGCGGGTCCAGGGAGACCCAGTACTTC
J: TRBJ1-5; V: TRBV6-5; D: .; size: .; CDR3: CASREGNQPQHF; DNA: TGTGCCAGCAGGGAGGGCAATCAGCCCCAGCATTTT
J: TRBJ1-1; V: TRBV19; D: .; size: .; CDR3: CASMGGLVGAEAFF; DNA: TGTGCCAGTATGGGGGGGCTCGTAGGCGCTGAAGCTTTCTTT